The clone carrying this T cell receptor (beta chain) was seen at least ten times. The antigen remains unidentified. This sample is drawn from a study of molecular identifiers for immune sequencing clone quantification. Study-level information: In replicates, RNA taken from roughly 18,000 or 92,000 naive CD8 cells was divided five ways, and four portions underwent sequencing. Study results and limitations: Single-cell amounts of spiked Jurkat TCR RNA were reportedly detectable among approximately 1 million naive cells.

TCRdb called the PCR reads again in MiXCR, with one record for every CDR3 protein. The sample includes some 320,000 distinct CDR3 sequences, about a fifth of them seen just once. Trimming cost V 3 bases and J 6 bases, with 17 bases left between them. The CDR3 length is 15 residues. The germline gives CDR1 SGDLS, CDR2 YYNGEE. The sequence came from a human donor in good health. Some libraries in this study had Jurkat cell RNA spiked in. The chain uses TRBV9 and TRBJ2-3; tentatively, D is TRBD1 or TRBD2 (5 bases each). Material for sequencing was naive CD8+ T cells from blood, with Jurkat cell RNA spiked in. As to subset: FACS-sorted CD8+CD4-CCR7+CD45RA+ naive T cells. The CDR3, as DNA: TGTGCCAGCAGCGCGGATGATGGCAGGGAGGATACGCAGTATTTT. As protein: CASSADDGREDTQYF.